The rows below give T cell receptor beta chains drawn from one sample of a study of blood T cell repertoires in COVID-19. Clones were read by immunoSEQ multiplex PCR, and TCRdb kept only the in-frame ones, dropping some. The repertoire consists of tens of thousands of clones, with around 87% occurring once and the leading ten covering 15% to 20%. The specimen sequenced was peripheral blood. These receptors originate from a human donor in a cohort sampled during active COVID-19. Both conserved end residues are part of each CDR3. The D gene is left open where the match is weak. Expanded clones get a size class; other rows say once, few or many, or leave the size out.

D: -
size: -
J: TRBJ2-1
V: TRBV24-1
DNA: TGTGCCACCAGATACTACAATGAGCAGTTCTTC
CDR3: CATRYYNEQFF

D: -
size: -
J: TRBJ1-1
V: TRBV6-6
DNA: TGTGCCAGCAGTTACCAGGGGATGGAGAACACTGAAGCTTTCTTT
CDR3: CASSYQGMENTEAFF

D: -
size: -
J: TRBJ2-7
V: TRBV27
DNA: TGTGCCAGCCGGGGCAGGGGCGATTACGAGCAGTACTTC
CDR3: CASRGRGDYEQYF

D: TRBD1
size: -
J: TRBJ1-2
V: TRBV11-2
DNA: TGTGCCAGCAGCTTAGGGACAGGGATCTATGGCTACACCTTC
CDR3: CASSLGTGIYGYTF

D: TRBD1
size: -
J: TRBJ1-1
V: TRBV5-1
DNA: TGCGCCAGCAGCACGGGACAGGGAAAAACTGAAGCTTTCTTT
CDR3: CASSTGQGKTEAFF

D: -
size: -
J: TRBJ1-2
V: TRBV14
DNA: TGTGCCAGCAGCCAAGATACAGATAGCTATGGCTACACCTTC
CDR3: CASSQDTDSYGYTF

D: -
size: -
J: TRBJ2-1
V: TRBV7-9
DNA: TGTGCCAGCAGCCGTGGACAGCCATCCTACAATGAGCAGTTCTTC
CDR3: CASSRGQPSYNEQFF

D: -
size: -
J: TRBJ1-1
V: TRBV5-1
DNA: TGCGCCAGCAGCTTGGACAGGGCCACTGAAGCTTTCTTT
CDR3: CASSLDRATEAFF

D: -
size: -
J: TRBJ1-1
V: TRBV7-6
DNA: TGTGCCAGCAGCTTGGACCGAAGGGGAAGCACTGAAGCTTTCTTT
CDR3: CASSLDRRGSTEAFF

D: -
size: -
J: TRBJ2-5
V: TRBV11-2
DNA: TGTGCCAGCAGCCCTCGTGTGGAGGGTGAGACCCAGTACTTC
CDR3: CASSPRVEGETQYF

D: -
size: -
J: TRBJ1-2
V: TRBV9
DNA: TGTGCCAGCAGCGGATGGGAGGCGCCCGACAACTATGGCTACACCTTC
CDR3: CASSGWEAPDNYGYTF

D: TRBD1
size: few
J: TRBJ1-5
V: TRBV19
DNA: TGTGCCAGTTCCTCGGGACAGGGTTACAATCAGCCCCAGCATTTT
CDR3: CASSSGQGYNQPQHF

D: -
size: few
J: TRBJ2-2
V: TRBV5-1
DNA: TGCGCCAGCAGCCCACGACTGAACACCGGGGAGCTGTTTTTT
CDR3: CASSPRLNTGELFF

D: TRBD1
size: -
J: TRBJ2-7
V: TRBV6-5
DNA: TGTGCCAGCAGCTCCGGACAGGTCTCCTACGAGCAGTACTTC
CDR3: CASSSGQVSYEQYF

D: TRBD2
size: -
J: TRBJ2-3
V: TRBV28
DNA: TGTGCCAGCAGTGGACCGGGACTAGCGAGCACAGATACGCAGTATTTT
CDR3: CASSGPGLASTDTQYF

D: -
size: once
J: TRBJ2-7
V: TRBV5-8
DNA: TGTGCCAGCAGCTTGCACCGGGTCCTCTCCTACGAGCAGTACTTC
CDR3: CASSLHRVLSYEQYF

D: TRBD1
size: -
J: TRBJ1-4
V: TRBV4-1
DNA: TGCGCCAGCAGCCAGGGGGACAGCTCAACTAATGAAAAACTGTTTTTT
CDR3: CASSQGDSSTNEKLFF

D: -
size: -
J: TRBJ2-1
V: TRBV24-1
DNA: TGTGCCACCAGTGATTTCGTCAATGAGCAGTTCTTC
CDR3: CATSDFVNEQFF

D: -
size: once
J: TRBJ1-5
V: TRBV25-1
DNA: TGTGCCAGCAGTGATTCGGGGTCCCGCAATCAGCCCCAGCATTTT
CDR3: CASSDSGSRNQPQHF

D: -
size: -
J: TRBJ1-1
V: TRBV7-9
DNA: TGTGCCAGCAGCTTAGTGATCCAGGATGGAGCTTTCTTT
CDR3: CASSLVIQDGAFF

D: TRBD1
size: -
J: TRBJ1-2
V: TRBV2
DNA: TGTGCCAGCAGCCGGACCGGGACAGGGGAACCTGGCTACACCTTC
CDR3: CASSRTGTGEPGYTF

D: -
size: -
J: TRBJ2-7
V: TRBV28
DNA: TGTGCCAGCAGTTTAGGCAGATACTCCTACGAGCAGTACTTC
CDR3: CASSLGRYSYEQYF

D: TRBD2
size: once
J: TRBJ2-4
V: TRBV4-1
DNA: TGCGCCAGCAGCCCCGCCCGGACTAGCGGGAGTGATGGGGCCAAAAACATTCAGTACTTC
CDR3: CASSPARTSGSDGAKNIQYF

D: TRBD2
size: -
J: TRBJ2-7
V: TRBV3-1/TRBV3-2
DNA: TGTGCCAGCAGCCAGTCTAGCGGGGTTGCCGAGCAGTACTTC
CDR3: CASSQSSGVAEQYF

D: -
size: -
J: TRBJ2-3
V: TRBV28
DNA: TGTGCCAGCAGCTCTGTGACAGATACGCAGTATTTT
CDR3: CASSSVTDTQYF

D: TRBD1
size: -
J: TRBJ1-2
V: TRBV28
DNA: TGTGCCAGCAGTCCGACAGGGGGCGAAAATGGCTACACCTTC
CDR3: CASSPTGGENGYTF

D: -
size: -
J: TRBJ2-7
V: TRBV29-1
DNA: TGCAGCGTTGAAGATCGTGGAGGGAGTGGTGCCGGGGAGCAGTACTTC
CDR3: CSVEDRGGSGAGEQYF

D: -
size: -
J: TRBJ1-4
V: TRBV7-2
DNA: TGTGCCAGCAGCTTAATTCGCCCAGGGCTGAGGGGGACTAATGAAAAACTGTTTTTT
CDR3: CASSLIRPGLRGTNEKLFF